Here is one T cell receptor (beta chain) with its context. Its specificity is unknown. This specimen comes from a study of T cell repertoires in ileal Crohn's disease. Study context: Every patient was operated on for stricturing (approximately 60%) or penetrating (approximately 39%) complications. About half received postoperative treatment, under 14 with thiopurines and about 20 anti-TNF. Regarding the study as a whole: Mucosal expansions were suggested to be mainly CD8 T cells.

Method: immunoSEQ multiplex PCR; TCRdb's copy keeps in-frame clones and lacks some. Of fewer than 20,000 clones listed, around 88% were seen once; the top ten hold around 5.5%. Included were adult ileal or ileocolonic Crohn's patients indicated for ileocolonic resection. The germline gives CDR1 SEHNR, CDR2 FQNEAQ (reference sequence). The CDR3 spans 16 residues. V lost 3 bases to trimming and J lost 0 bases, with 12 bases between them. The chain employs TRBV7-9 and TRBJ2-1; a possible D gene is TRBD1 (5 bases). The specimen was ileal tissue. This clonotype was obtained from an adult with Crohn's disease. The CDR3 DNA follows: TGTGCCAGCAGCTTTTTCGACAGTTCCTCCTACAATGAGCAGTTCTTC. Its protein product is CASSFFDSSSYNEQFF.